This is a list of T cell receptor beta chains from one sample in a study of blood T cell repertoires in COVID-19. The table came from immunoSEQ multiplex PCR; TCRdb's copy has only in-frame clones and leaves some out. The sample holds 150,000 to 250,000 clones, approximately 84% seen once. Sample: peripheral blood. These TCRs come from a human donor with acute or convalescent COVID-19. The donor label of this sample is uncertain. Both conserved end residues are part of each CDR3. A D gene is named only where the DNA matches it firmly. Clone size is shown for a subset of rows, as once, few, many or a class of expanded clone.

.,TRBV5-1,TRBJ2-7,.,TGCGCCAGCAGGGATGCCGCGGCCTACGAGCAGTACTTC,CASRDAAAYEQYF
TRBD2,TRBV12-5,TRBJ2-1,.,TGTGCTAGCGGTGTGGGAGCGGGAGGTTATTACAATGAGCAGTTCTTC,CASGVGAGGYYNEQFF
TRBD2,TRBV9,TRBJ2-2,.,TGTGCCAGCAGCCCCTCAGGGATAGTTAGCGGGAGGGCTTTGAACACCGGGGAGCTGTTTTTT,CASSPSGIVSGRALNTGELFF
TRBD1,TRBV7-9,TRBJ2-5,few,TGTGCCAGCAGCAGTCGCAGGGGGCAAGAGACCCAGTACTTC,CASSSRRGQETQYF
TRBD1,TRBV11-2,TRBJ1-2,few,TGTGCCAGCAGTACTCCGGGACAGCCGTCCTACACCTTC,CASSTPGQPSYTF
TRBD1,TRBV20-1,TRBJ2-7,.,TGCAGTGCAAGGGACAGCGAGCAGTACTTC,CSARDSEQYF
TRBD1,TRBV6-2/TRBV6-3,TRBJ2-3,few,TGTGCCAGCAGTCGGGCACAGGGGGCGCTGGCAGATACGCAGTATTTT,CASSRAQGALADTQYF
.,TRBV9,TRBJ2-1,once,TGTGCCAGCAGCGTAGAGAGTGGGGGAGGAGGCTCCAAGCAGTTCTTC,CASSVESGGGGSKQFF
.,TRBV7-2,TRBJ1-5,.,TGTGCCAGCAGCTTGTACAATCAGCCCCAGCATTTT,CASSLYNQPQHF
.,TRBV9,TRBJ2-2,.,TGTGCCAGCAGCGTAGCCGCAGGGGTCTTGAACACCGGGGAGCTGTTTTTT,CASSVAAGVLNTGELFF
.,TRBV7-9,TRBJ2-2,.,TGTGCCAGCAGCTTAGCCCTCGGGACTACCGGGGAGCTGTTTTTT,CASSLALGTTGELFF
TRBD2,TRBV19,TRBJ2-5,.,TGTGCCAGTAGTACGGGGGGGCCCAACCTCGGGGAGACCCAGTACTTC,CASSTGGPNLGETQYF